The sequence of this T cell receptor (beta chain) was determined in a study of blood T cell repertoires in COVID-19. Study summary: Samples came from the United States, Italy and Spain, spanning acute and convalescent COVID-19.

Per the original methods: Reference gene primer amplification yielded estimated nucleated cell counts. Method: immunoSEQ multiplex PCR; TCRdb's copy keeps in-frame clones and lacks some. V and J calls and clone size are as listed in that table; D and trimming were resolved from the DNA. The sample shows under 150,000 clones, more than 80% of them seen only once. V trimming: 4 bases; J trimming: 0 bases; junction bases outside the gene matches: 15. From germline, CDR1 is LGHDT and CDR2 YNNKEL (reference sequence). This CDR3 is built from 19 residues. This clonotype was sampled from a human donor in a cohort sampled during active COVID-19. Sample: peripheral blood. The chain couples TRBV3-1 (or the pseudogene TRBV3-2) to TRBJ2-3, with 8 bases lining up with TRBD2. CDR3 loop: CASSPVVIRGGASTDTQYF. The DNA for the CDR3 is TGTGCCAGCAGCCCCGTGGTAATCCGGGGGGGGGCTAGCACAGATACGCAGTATTTT.